The clone carrying this T cell receptor beta chain was seen at least ten times. Antigen unknown. This sample is drawn from a study of response to subunit inactivated influenza vaccine. TCRdb redid the calling of the RT-PCR reads with MiXCR, one entry per CDR3 protein. Of 400,000 to 650,000 distinct CDR3 sequences in the sample, approximately 7.3% were seen once. Study-wide findings and caveats: Authors suggested each seasonal influenza vaccination recruits few new T cells.

Germline-derived CDR1 and CDR2 are SQVTM and ANQGSEA. CDR3 length: 13 amino acids. Between the trimmed V and J ends, which lost 3 bases and 2 bases, there was a span of 10 bases. This clonotype was sampled from a man between 50 and 75 years old who received an inactivated influenza vaccine. The sample was PBMCs from blood, taken around 25 months after vaccination. The chain links TRBV29-1 to TRBJ2-5; no clear D gene. The CDR3 DNA reads TGCAGCGTTGACGATCTGGGGCAAGAGACCCAGTACTTC. Protein: CSVDDLGQETQYF. Full variable domain (missing parts from reference TRBV29-1 and TRBJ2-5): SAVISQKPSRDICQRGTSLTIQCQVDSQVTMMFWYRQQPGQSLTLIATANQGSEATYESGFVIDKFPISRPNLTFSTLTVSNMSPEDSSIYLCSVDDLGQETQYFGPGTRLLVL.